This TCR beta chain emerged from a study of shared clonotypes between healthy human individuals. TCRdb's table, derived via immunoSEQ multiplex PCR, lists solely in-frame clones and lacks some. The profile covers hundreds of thousands of clones, with 70% to 80% appearing a single time and under 15% taken by the ten largest. Germline V CDR1 and CDR2: MDHEN, SYDVKM. The ends were cut back, 4 bases at V and 6 bases at J, with 11 bases in the middle. The CDR3 loop spans 13 amino acids. This clone was seen just once. The TCR originated in a woman aged 35 to 49 in good health. Some clones in this sample may be carry-over from other donors' samples. The genes are TRBV28 and TRBJ2-3, with no clear D. The sequencing sample was made of PBMCs. CDR3 coding DNA: TGTGCCAGCAGTTCACACGCCCGTGATACGCAGTATTTT. Amino acid sequence: CASSSHARDTQYF.